The sequence of this T cell receptor beta chain was determined in a study of cytotoxic CD8 clonotypes in ibrutinib-treated CLL. Background on the study: Response sampling came at median around eleven months of treatment, ranging roughly 6 to 36 months. Notes on the study in general: A rise in clonality was seen at ibrutinib response, and a fall back toward baseline was seen at progression. There were few public clonotypes, and on treatment they contracted or stayed stable.

Genomic DNA for TCR beta libraries, roughly 2.1 micrograms, came from cryopreserved PBMCs. The length of the CDR3 is 14 residues. CDR1 MNHNY and CDR2 SVGAGI come from the germline V gene (reference sequence). V shed 1 base and J shed 0 bases, with 4 bases lying between them. Notes on this clone: Antigen unknown.

The protocol was immunoSEQ multiplex PCR, while the TCRdb copy is restricted to in-frame clones and leaves out a portion. The profile covers under 40,000 clones, with approximately 51% appearing a single time and about 20% taken by the ten largest. Specimen: PBMCs, collected before ibrutinib treatment. This chain links TRBV6-6 with TRBJ1-3; D call uncertain. The receptor comes from a human donor with chronic lymphocytic leukemia. CDR3 coding DNA: TGTGCCAGCAGTTACTGGATCTCTGGAAACACCATATATTTT. Amino acids: CASSYWISGNTIYF.